A selection of T cell receptor beta chains follows, all from one sample in a study of vaccination effects on CD4 cells after COVID-19. Antigens of these TCRs are unknown. Some clones are missing from TCRdb's copy, which holds only in-frame ones; the method was immunoSEQ multiplex PCR. The table includes 70,000 or so clones, roughly 74% detected once. Sequences were derived from CD4+ T cells from PBMCs cultured with HCoV-NL63 spike peptides, sampled before COVID-19 vaccination. These receptor sequences come from a human donor who received a COVID-19 vaccine. CDR3s include the opening cysteine and the closing phenylalanine or tryptophan.

j_call | v_call | cdr3_aa
TRBJ1-1 | TRBV6-4 | CASSDSLNTEAFF
TRBJ2-1 | TRBV10-2 | CASSGSAYNEQFF
TRBJ2-2 | TRBV5-1 | CASNQEKNTGELFF
TRBJ2-2 | TRBV12-3/TRBV12-4 | CASSAGSTVFF
TRBJ1-4 | TRBV5-1 | CASSLAHTTNEKLFF
TRBJ2-5 | TRBV28 | CASSPLIRLQYF
TRBJ2-1 | TRBV12-5 | CASGFGGLSYNEQFF
TRBJ2-5 | TRBV2 | CASRERPETQYF
TRBJ1-2 | TRBV2 | CASSGRAQGRGIEGYGYTF
TRBJ1-1 | TRBV4-1 | CASSQADNTEAFF
TRBJ1-2 | TRBV7-2 | CASSLVRGANYGYTF
TRBJ1-1 | TRBV3-1/TRBV3-2 | CASRRTTQGIYTEAFF
TRBJ2-2 | TRBV7-2 | CASSFGLAGGHRAGELFF
TRBJ2-1 | TRBV11-2 | CASSPLAGLYNEQFF
TRBJ1-4 | TRBV5-8 | CASSFRDGNEKLFF
TRBJ2-2 | TRBV7-9 | CASSSPDRMELFF
TRBJ1-4 | TRBV2 | CASDARDRLNEKLFF
TRBJ2-5 | TRBV6-5 | CASSYLNALEETQYF
TRBJ2-5 | TRBV7-3 | CASSLTGGQETQYF
TRBJ1-2 | TRBV6-1 | CASSESGGNGYGYTF
TRBJ1-1 | TRBV5-1 | CASSPGPRVNTEAFF